The table lists the clone carrying this T cell receptor beta chain with a few counts. Its antigen is not identified. These data originate in a study of T-cell memory formation after mild COVID-19. The study, taken as a whole, reports: Pre-infection memory carried some responding clones, suggesting that cross-reactive memory joined. Clones shrinking from day 15 to 85 showed even CD4/CD8 mixes; later expanders tilted CD4+. Of the contracting clones, CD4+ ones lay mainly in CM and EM, and CD8+ ones in EMRA.

TCRdb called the 5' RACE reads again in MiXCR, with one record for every CDR3 protein. Seen here are roughly 200,000 distinct CDR3 sequences, over 20% observed once, and the top ten hold more than 20%. CDR3 length equals 16 residues. V usage is TRBV21-1 and J usage is TRBJ2-3; the table assigns TRBD1, which was not confirmed against the DNA. TRBV21-1 is tagged as a pseudogene. The sequence derives from an adult woman who had mild COVID-19 (a few samples of this study predate the infection). Cell type and time point are not known. Sample: PBMCs or a T cell subset sorted from them (not recorded which). The CDR3 nucleotides are TGTGCCAGCAGCAAACCGGACAGGGGCTGGACAGATACGCAGTATTTT. Its translation: CASSKPDRGWTDTQYF.